Following are 13 T cell receptor beta chains from one sample sequenced in a study of shared clonotypes between healthy human individuals (TCRdb year 2020). The library was built by means of the immunoSEQ multiplex PCR assay. TCRdb limited this immuneACCESS table to in-frame rearrangements with V and J called. A share of clones is missing; checked studies link under half to unresolved V genes, and the rest is unexplained. The sample table records about 960,000 clones; around 80% of these occur just once. The ten largest clones capture around 1.4% of the sample. The sequenced material came from memory CD4+ T cells sorted from blood. In the paper's terms, the cell subset or site label means: CD45RA-negative fraction. The source of these receptors is a man younger than 30 in good health.

The chain uses TRBV5-1 and TRBJ2-5, with 7 bases that match TRBD2. The CDR3 consists of 14 residues. Germline V gene sequence: CDR1 SGHRS, CDR2 YFSETQ. V shed 5 bases, J shed 2 bases, and the junction held 6 bases outside the gene matches. The CDR3 reads CASRRAGLQETQYF. CDR3 coding DNA: TGCGCCAGCAGGAGAGCGGGGCTACAAGAGACCCAGTACTTC.

This chain uses TRBV13 with TRBJ1-2; weak D call: TRBD1 (5 bases). Deletions cut 3 bases from V and 2 bases from J, with 22 bases between. The CDR3 runs 18 residues. Germline lookup yields CDR1 PRHDT and CDR2 FYEKMQ (reference sequence). The CDR3 sequence: CASSLVGGTTYRNYGYTF. In DNA, the CDR3 is TGTGCCAGCAGCTTGGTCGGCGGGACGACATACAGGAACTATGGCTACACCTTC.

For this clone: Other DNA sequences within the sample encode an identical CDR3. V and J are TRBV30 and TRBJ1-5, with D unclear. V lost 0 bases and J lost 4, with 7 bases in between. The germline V gene has CDR1 GTSNPN and CDR2 SVGIG (reference sequence). CDR3 length: 13 amino acids. Here the CDR3 DNA reads TGTGCCTGGAGTGTGAACAGTAATCAGCCCCAGCATTTT. This codes for CAWSVNSNQPQHF.

This chain joins TRBV5-1 and TRBJ1-1; no firm D call. Germline V lookup: CDR1 SGHRS, CDR2 YFSETQ. This CDR3 has 14 residues. Trimming took off 0 bases at V and 10 bases at J, with 16 bases between the two ends. In DNA form, the CDR3 reads TGCGCCAGCAGCTTGGAGTGGGTCGTTGATGGAGCTTTCTTT. Translated: CASSLEWVVDGAFF. The whole variable domain, filled in from reference TRBV5-1 and TRBJ1-1, reads KAGVTQTPRYLIKTRGQQVTLSCSPISGHRSVSWYQQTPGQGLQFLFEYFSETQRNKGNFPGRFSGRQFSNSRSEMNVSTLELGDSALYLCASSLEWVVDGAFFGQGTRLTVV.

The rearrangement uses TRBV30 and TRBJ1-5; no reliable D call. V was pared by 0 bases and J by 7 bases, with 16 bases between. The length of the CDR3 is 15 residues. Germline values: CDR1 GTSNPN, CDR2 SVGIG (reference sequence). In nucleotides, the CDR3 is TGTGCCTGGAGTGTAAAGACGGTTAGGAGGCAGCCCCAGCATTTT. Amino acids: CAWSVKTVRRQPQHF.

This chain uses TRBV6-6 with TRBJ2-5; D is unresolved. Germline CDR1 MNHNY, CDR2 SVGAGI (reference sequence). With 2 bases removed from V and 2 bases from J, the gap between germline ends came to 9 bases. The CDR3 has 14 residues. The CDR3 reads CASSYGSNQETQYF. DNA of the CDR3: TGTGCCAGCAGTTACGGTAGTAATCAAGAGACCCAGTACTTC.

This clone has more than one count but fewer than ten. The chain joins TRBV30 to TRBJ2-7; D possibly matches TRBD1 or TRBD2 (5 bases each). Deletions cut 2 bases from V and 9 bases from J, with 14 bases between. The germline V gene has CDR1 GTSNPN and CDR2 SVGIG (reference sequence). This CDR3 spans 12 amino acids. The DNA of the CDR3 is TGTGCCTGGAGTAAGCAGGCTGGGGGGCAGTACTTC. This translates into CAWSKQAGGQYF.

The V and J genes are TRBV7-8 and TRBJ2-5; 10 positions match TRBD2. V was pared by 4 bases and J by 2 bases, with 4 bases of the junction left unmatched. This CDR3 is 15 amino acids long. Germline CDR1 and CDR2: SGHVS and FQNEAQ. CDR3 DNA: TGTGCCAGCAGCTGGGGACTAGCGAGACAAGAGACCCAGTACTTC. Translating it yields CASSWGLARQETQYF.

J is TRBJ1-4 and V is TRBV4-3; the D is unclear. The ends were cut back, 0 bases at V and 8 bases at J, with 7 bases in the middle. The CDR3 is 13 amino acids. Germline V gives CDR1 LGHNA, CDR2 YSLEER. The CDR3 DNA sequence: TGCGCCAGCAGCCAAGATCACCCGGAAAAACTGTTTTTT. Translating it yields CASSQDHPEKLFF.

This sequence joins TRBV6-6 and TRBJ2-2, with 8 bases matching TRBD2. CDR1 and CDR2 from the germline V gene are MNHNY and SVGAGI (reference sequence). The CDR3 runs to 16 residues. The J segment lost 6 bases and the V segment lost 0 bases, leaving 6 bases of the junction unmatched. CDR3 sequence: CASSYSSGKSAGELFF. The DNA for the CDR3 is TGTGCCAGCAGTTACTCTAGCGGGAAGAGCGCCGGGGAGCTGTTTTTT.

This chain joins TRBV29-1 and TRBJ2-5; 11 bases line up with TRBD2. The germline V gene encodes CDR1 SQVTM and CDR2 ANQGSEA. The CDR3 loop spans 16 amino acids. V gave up 4 bases and J gave up 1 base; unmatched junction bases: 8. In nucleotides, the CDR3 is TGCAGCGTTGCTACTCCCGGGACTAGCGGCCAAGAGACCCAGTACTTC. Amino acids: CSVATPGTSGQETQYF. Looking up the rest from reference TRBV29-1 and TRBJ2-5 gives the full variable domain: SAVISQKPSRDICQRGTSLTIQCQVDSQVTMMFWYRQQPGQSLTLIATANQGSEATYESGFVIDKFPISRPNLTFSTLTVSNMSPEDSSIYLCSVATPGTSGQETQYFGPGTRLLVL.

The V and J genes are TRBV28 and TRBJ1-4, with unresolved D. Germline-derived CDR1 and CDR2 are MDHEN and SYDVKM. The V and J ends lost 3 bases and 8 bases respectively, with 13 bases between them. The CDR3 is 14 residues long. The CDR3 reads CASSFKGLQEKLFF. The CDR3 DNA sequence: TGTGCCAGCAGTTTCAAGGGATTGCAGGAAAAACTGTTTTTT.

The V call is TRBV5-1, the J call TRBJ2-3, with 7 bases lining up with TRBD1. Germline V gives CDR1 SGHRS, CDR2 YFSETQ. With V trimmed by 5 bases and J by 2 bases, 8 bases remained unmatched. The CDR3 loop spans 15 amino acids. CDR3: CASRGQVGATDTQYF. In DNA form, the CDR3 reads TGCGCCAGCAGAGGACAGGTGGGGGCCACAGATACGCAGTATTTT.